The 17 T cell receptor beta chains listed next were all sequenced from one sample in a study of T cells after yellow fever vaccination. One entry per CDR3 protein results from TCRdb running MiXCR on the 5' RACE reads. The sample lists fewer than 450,000 distinct CDR3 sequences; approximately 8% were seen once. Source: PBMCs, taken about 49 days after the first yellow fever vaccination. The receptors were gathered from a man between 18 and 29 years old who received the YFV17D yellow fever vaccine.

The chain employs TRBV4-2 and TRBJ2-5; 7 positions match TRBD2. The CDR3 covers 14 residues. V was pared by 5 bases and J by 5 bases, with 8 bases of the junction left unmatched. CDR1 and CDR2 from the germline V gene are LGHNA and YNFKEQ. The CDR3 nucleotides are TGTGCCAGCAGCATAGGACTAGTAGCGGAGACCCAGTACTTC. It yields the protein CASSIGLVAETQYF.

The sample holds a few counts of this clonotype. This sequence joins TRBV20-1 and TRBJ1-1, with 7 positions matching TRBD1. Germline V gene lookup returns CDR1 DFQATT and CDR2 SNEGSKA (reference sequence). Trimming removed 5 bases from V and 0 bases from J; junction bases left unmatched: 9. The CDR3 runs 15 residues. CDR3 residues: CSAATKGGLNTEAFF. CDR3 DNA: TGCAGTGCTGCAACTAAAGGGGGCTTGAACACTGAAGCTTTCTTT.

This clonotype was seen a handful of times. This sequence joins TRBV7-9 and TRBJ2-1; TRBD1 aligns across 7 bases. Germline CDR1 and CDR2: SEHNR and FQNEAQ (reference sequence). CDR3 length: 14 amino acids. The V gene end was trimmed by 1 base and the J gene end by 5 bases; junction bases not matched to a gene: 2. Here the CDR3 DNA reads TGTGCCAGCAGCTTAGGGGACAGTAACAATGAGCAGTTCTTC. It yields the protein CASSLGDSNNEQFF.

In its sample, this clonotype was seen a few times. This chain joins TRBV20-1 and TRBJ2-7; TRBD1 matches at 7 bases. The CDR3 length is 13 residues. The germline CDR1 and CDR2 sequences are DFQATT and SNEGSKA (reference sequence). The V and J ends lost 6 bases and 6 bases, in that order; junction bases with no gene match: 11. The CDR3 region is CSAPRQGLVEQYV. CDR3 DNA: TGCAGTGCCCCGAGACAGGGTCTCGTCGAGCAGTACGTC.

This clonotype showed up just a few times. V is TRBV12-3 or TRBV12-4 and J is TRBJ2-2; 9 positions match TRBD2. CDR3 length equals 17 residues. Trimming at V came to 8 bases and at J to 3 bases, leaving 13 bases not matched to a gene. The CDR3 protein is CASLSQASGAHTGELFF. As DNA, the CDR3 is TGTGCCAGCCTATCCCAGGCTAGCGGGGCCCACACCGGGGAGCTGTTTTTT.

The rearrangement uses TRBV5-1 and TRBJ2-6; a possible D gene is TRBD1 (6 bases). The V end lost 0 bases, the J end lost 2 bases, and 15 bases lay between the germline ends. The CDR3 runs 18 residues. Per germline, CDR1 SGHRS and CDR2 YFSETQ. This chain's CDR3 is CASSLDPGAMTGANVLTF. The CDR3 bases are TGCGCCAGCAGCTTGGACCCAGGGGCTATGACTGGGGCCAACGTCCTGACTTTC.

This clonotype occurred a few times. The chain joins TRBV4-1 to TRBJ2-5, with TRBD1 as a possible D gene (6 bases). V was trimmed by 2 bases and J by 4 bases, leaving 17 bases between them. CDR1 MGHRA and CDR2 YSYEKL come from the germline V gene. This CDR3 contains 16 residues. The CDR3 sequence: CASSQPTGPARETQYF. The DNA of the CDR3 is TGCGCCAGCAGCCAACCTACAGGGCCCGCTCGAGAGACCCAGTACTTC.

Notes on this clonotype: This may come from a read error, since a much larger clone is one base off. The CDR3, as DNA: TGTGCCGTCAGTTCAGACCCGGCCGGTACGCAGTATTTT. This sequence encodes CAVSSDPAGTQYF. V gene TRBV10-3 combines with J gene TRBJ2-3; D not certain. Germline V gene data show CDR1 as ENHRY and CDR2 as SYGVKD. CDR3 size: 13 residues.

The chain has TRBV2 and TRBJ1-5; D uncertain. The V end lost 4 bases, the J end lost 5 bases, and 12 bases lay between the germline ends. Germline CDR1 and CDR2: SNHLY and FYNNEI. CDR3 length: 14 amino acids. The CDR3 DNA is TGTGCCAGCAGTGCAGAGGTCCGGGATCAGCCCCAGCATTTT. This codes for CASSAEVRDQPQHF.

This clonotype has a handful of counts. J is TRBJ2-5 and V is TRBV5-1; D unclear. From germline, CDR1 is SGHRS and CDR2 YFSETQ. The CDR3 length is 15 residues. V shed 1 base and J shed 4 bases, with 14 bases lying between them. In DNA, the CDR3 is TGCGCCAGCAGCTTGTTCCCTAACCTACTAGAGACCCAGTACTTC. Translated, it gives CASSLFPNLLETQYF. The full variable domain, its missing parts supplied by reference TRBV5-1 and TRBJ2-5, is KAGVTQTPRYLIKTRGQQVTLSCSPISGHRSVSWYQQTPGQGLQFLFEYFSETQRNKGNFPGRFSGRQFSNSRSEMNVSTLELGDSALYLCASSLFPNLLETQYFGPGTRLLVL.

This clonotype turned up a few times. The rearrangement joins TRBV20-1 to TRBJ2-3; TRBD2 aligns across 9 bases. The CDR3 has 18 residues. Germline V gene sequence: CDR1 DFQATT, CDR2 SNEGSKA (reference sequence). Trimming cost V 6 bases and J 4 bases; bases outside gene matches: 20. The DNA for the CDR3 is TGCAGTGCCCCCCGTTGGGCGGGGGGGCCGACTGATGCAGATACGCAGTATTTT. It translates to CSAPRWAGGPTDADTQYF.

The chain recombines TRBV29-1 with TRBJ1-2; D is uncertain. V lost 8 bases to trimming and J lost 6 bases, with 10 bases between them. From germline, CDR1 is SQVTM and CDR2 ANQGSEA. This CDR3 has 10 residues. CDR3 nucleotides: TGCAGCTCCGAGGGCCATGGCTACACCTTC. Translating gives CSSEGHGYTF.

A few counts support this clonotype. CDR3 nucleotides: TGTGCCAGCAGTCTATCGGGGACAGGGGTCCAAGAGACCCAGTACTTC. Protein product: CASSLSGTGVQETQYF. This chain connects TRBV12-3 or TRBV12-4 to TRBJ2-5; 10 bases line up with TRBD1. The CDR3 covers 16 residues. V trimming: 5 bases; J trimming: 1 base; junction bases outside the gene matches: 7.

Only a few counts were recorded for this clonotype. The chain carries TRBV20-1 and TRBJ1-2; D is unresolved. The CDR3 sequence is 12 residues long. Germline V gene data show CDR1 as DFQATT and CDR2 as SNEGSKA (reference sequence). With 3 bases removed from V and 8 bases from J, the gap between germline ends came to 13 bases. The CDR3 sequence is CSASADMGGYTF. The CDR3 DNA reads TGCAGTGCTAGCGCGGATATGGGGGGCTACACCTTC.

V usage is TRBV5-1 and J usage is TRBJ2-3; weak D call: TRBD2 (6 bases). Germline V lookup: CDR1 SGHRS, CDR2 YFSETQ. Deletions cut 5 bases from V and 2 bases from J, with 18 bases between. This CDR3 region has 16 residues. CDR3 coding DNA: TGCGCCAGCAGTTTTGAACCGGGGGTGAACACAGATACGCAGTATTTT. Translated, it gives CASSFEPGVNTDTQYF.

On this clonotype itself: A junction boundary mismatches the germline segment, possibly from a read error. V is TRBV4-1 and J is TRBJ2-2, with 10 bases fitting TRBD2. The CDR3 consists of 17 residues. Germline V CDR1 and CDR2: MGHRA, YSYEKL. CDR3 DNA sequence: TGCGCCAGCAGCCAAGTCCTAGCGGGAGCGAACACCGGGGACCTGTTTTTT. Translating it yields CASSQVLAGANTGDLFF.

Here the CDR3 reads CASSFEDRVDEQYF. Here the CDR3 DNA reads TGTGCCAGCAGTTTTGAAGACAGGGTAGACGAGCAGTACTTC. The gene calls are TRBV12-3 or TRBV12-4 and TRBJ2-7, with TRBD1 matching over 7 bases. This CDR3 comprises 14 residues. The V segment lost 3 bases and the J segment 5 bases; nucleotides outside the gene matches: 7.